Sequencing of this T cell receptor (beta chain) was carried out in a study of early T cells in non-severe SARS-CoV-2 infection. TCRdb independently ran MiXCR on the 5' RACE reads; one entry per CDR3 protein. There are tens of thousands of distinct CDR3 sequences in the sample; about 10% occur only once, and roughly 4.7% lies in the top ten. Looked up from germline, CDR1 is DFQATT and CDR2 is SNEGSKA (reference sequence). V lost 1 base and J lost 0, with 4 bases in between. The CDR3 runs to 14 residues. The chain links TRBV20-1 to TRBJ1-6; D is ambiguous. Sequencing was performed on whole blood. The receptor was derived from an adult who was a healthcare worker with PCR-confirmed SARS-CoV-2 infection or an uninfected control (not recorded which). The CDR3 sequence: CSARGASYNSPLHF. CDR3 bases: TGCAGTGCTAGAGGGGCCTCCTATAATTCACCCCTCCACTTT.